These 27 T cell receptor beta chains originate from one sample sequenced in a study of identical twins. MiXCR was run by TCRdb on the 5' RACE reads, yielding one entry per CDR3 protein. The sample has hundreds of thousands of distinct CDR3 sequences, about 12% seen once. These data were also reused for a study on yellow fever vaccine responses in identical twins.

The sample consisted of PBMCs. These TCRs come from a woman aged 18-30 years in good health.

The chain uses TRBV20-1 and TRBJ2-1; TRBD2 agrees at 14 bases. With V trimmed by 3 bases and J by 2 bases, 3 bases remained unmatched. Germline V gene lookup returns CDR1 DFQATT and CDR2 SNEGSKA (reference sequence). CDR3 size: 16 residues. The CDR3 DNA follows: TGCAGTGCTAGGGGGACTAGCGGGAGCACCTACAATGAGCAGTTCTTC. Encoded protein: CSARGTSGSTYNEQFF.

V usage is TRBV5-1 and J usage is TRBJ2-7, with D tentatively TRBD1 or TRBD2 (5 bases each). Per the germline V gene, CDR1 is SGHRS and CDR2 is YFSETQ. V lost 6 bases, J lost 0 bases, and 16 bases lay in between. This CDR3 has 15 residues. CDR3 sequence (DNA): TGCGCCAGCACCCCTCCCGGGACCTACTCCTACGAGCAGTACTTC. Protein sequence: CASTPPGTYSYEQYF.

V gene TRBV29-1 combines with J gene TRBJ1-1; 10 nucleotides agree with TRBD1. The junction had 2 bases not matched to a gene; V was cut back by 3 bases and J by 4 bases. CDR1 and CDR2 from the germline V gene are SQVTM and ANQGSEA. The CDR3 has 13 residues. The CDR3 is CSVDRTGGTEAFF. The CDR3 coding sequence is TGCAGCGTTGATAGGACAGGGGGCACTGAAGCTTTCTTT.

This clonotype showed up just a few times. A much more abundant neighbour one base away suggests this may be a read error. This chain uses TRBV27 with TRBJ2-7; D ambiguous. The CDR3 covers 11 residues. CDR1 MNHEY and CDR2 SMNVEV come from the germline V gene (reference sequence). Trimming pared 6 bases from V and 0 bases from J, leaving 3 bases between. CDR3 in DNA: TGTGCCAGCAGAGACTCCTACGAGCAGTACTTC. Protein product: CASRDSYEQYF.

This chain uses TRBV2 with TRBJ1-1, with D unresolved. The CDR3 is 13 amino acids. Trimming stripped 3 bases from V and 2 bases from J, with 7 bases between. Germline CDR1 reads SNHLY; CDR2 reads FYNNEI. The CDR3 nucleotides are TGTGCCAGCAGTGATGAGGTTAACACTGAAGCTTTCTTT. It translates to CASSDEVNTEAFF.

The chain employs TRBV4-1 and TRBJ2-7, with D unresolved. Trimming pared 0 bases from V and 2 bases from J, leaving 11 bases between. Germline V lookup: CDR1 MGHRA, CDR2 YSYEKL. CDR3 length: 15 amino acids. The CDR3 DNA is TGCGCCAGCAGCCAAGATTCGGGCTGGGCCTACGAGCAGTACTTC. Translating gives CASSQDSGWAYEQYF.

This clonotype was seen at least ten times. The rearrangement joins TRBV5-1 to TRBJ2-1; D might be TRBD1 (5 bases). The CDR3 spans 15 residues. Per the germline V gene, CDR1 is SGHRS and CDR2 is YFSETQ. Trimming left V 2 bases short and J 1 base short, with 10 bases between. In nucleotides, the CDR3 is TGCGCCAGCAGCTTACCAGGGTCGTCCTACAATGAGCAGTTCTTC. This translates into CASSLPGSSYNEQFF.

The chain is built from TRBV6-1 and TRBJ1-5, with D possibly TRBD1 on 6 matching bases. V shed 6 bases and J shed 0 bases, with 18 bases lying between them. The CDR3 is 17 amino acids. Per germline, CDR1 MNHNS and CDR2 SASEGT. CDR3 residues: CASRRTGTQNSNQPQHF. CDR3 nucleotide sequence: TGTGCCAGCAGAAGGACCGGGACACAAAATAGCAATCAGCCCCAGCATTTT.

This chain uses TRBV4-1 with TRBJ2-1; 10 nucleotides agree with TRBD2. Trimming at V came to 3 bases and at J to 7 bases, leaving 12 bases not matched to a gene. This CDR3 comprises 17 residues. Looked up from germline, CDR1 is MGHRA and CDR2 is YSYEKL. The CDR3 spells CASSHGIAGGFRNEQFF. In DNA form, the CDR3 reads TGCGCCAGCAGCCATGGCATAGCGGGAGGTTTTCGAAATGAGCAGTTCTTC.

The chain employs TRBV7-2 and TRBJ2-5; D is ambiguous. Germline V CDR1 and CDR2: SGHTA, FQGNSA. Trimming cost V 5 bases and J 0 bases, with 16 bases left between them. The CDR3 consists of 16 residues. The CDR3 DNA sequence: TGTGCCAGCAGCCCGTACCACACGCAGTACCAAGAGACCCAGTACTTC. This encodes CASSPYHTQYQETQYF.

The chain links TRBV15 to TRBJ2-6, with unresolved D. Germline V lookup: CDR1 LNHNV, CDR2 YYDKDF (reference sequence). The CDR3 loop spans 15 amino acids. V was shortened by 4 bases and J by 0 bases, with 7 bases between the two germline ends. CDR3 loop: CATSTTVSGANVLTF. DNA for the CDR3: TGTGCCACCAGCACCACAGTCTCTGGGGCCAACGTCCTGACTTTC. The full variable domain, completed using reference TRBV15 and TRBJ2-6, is DAMVIQNPRYQVTQFGKPVTLSCSQTLNHNVMYWYQQKSSQAPKLLFHYYDKDFNNEADTPDNFQSRRPNTSFCFLDIRSPGLGDTAMYLCATSTTVSGANVLTFGAGSRLTVL.

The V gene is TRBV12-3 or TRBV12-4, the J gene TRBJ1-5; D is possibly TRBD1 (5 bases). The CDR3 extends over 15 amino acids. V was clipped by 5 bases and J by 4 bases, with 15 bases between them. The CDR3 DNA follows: TGTGCCAGCAGTACCGCCAGACAGAGTAATCAGCCCCAGCATTTT. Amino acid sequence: CASSTARQSNQPQHF.

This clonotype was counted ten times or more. CDR3 nucleotides: TGTGCCAGCAGGGGGACAGGGGCCAACTATGGCTACACCTTC. It translates to CASRGTGANYGYTF. The chain combines TRBV6-1 with TRBJ1-2; 10 bases fit TRBD1. V lost 6 bases to trimming and J lost 2 bases; unmatched junction nucleotides: 3. This CDR3 has 14 residues. Germline V gene data show CDR1 as MNHNS and CDR2 as SASEGT.

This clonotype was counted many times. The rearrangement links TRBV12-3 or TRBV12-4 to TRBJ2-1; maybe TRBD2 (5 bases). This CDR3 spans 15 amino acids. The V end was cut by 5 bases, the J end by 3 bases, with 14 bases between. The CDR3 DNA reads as TGTGCCAGCAGTCCCGGGGAACCCTACTACAATGAGCAGTTCTTC. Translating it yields CASSPGEPYYNEQFF.

The CDR3 DNA follows: TGCGCCAGCAGCTTGTTTGCGGTTCAAGAGACCCAGTACTTC. Translation gives CASSLFAVQETQYF. This chain links TRBV5-1 with TRBJ2-5; unclear D gene. Germline loops: CDR1 SGHRS, CDR2 YFSETQ. The CDR3 covers 14 residues. Between the trimmed V and J ends, which lost 1 base and 2 bases, there was a span of 9 bases.

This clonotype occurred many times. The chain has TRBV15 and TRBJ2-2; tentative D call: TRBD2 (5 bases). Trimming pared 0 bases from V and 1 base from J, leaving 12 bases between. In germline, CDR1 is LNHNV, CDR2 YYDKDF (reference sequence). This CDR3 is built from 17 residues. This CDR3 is CATSRDRSSENTGELFF. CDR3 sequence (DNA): TGTGCCACCAGCAGAGATCGGAGTAGCGAGAACACCGGGGAGCTGTTTTTT. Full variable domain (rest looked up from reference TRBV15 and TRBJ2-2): DAMVIQNPRYQVTQFGKPVTLSCSQTLNHNVMYWYQQKSSQAPKLLFHYYDKDFNNEADTPDNFQSRRPNTSFCFLDIRSPGLGDTAMYLCATSRDRSSENTGELFFGEGSRLTVL.

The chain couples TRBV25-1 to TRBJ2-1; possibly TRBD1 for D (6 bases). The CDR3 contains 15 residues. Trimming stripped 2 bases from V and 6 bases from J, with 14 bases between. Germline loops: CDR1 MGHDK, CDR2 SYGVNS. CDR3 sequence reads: CASSEQGGNPNEQFF. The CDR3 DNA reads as TGTGCCAGCAGTGAACAAGGGGGAAACCCCAATGAGCAGTTCTTC.

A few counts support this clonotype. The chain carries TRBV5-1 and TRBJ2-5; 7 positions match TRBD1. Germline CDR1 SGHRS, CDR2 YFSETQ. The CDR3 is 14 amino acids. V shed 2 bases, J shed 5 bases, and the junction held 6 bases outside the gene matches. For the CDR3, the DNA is TGCGCCAGCAGCTTCCGAACAGGGGACGAGACCCAGTACTTC. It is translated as CASSFRTGDETQYF.

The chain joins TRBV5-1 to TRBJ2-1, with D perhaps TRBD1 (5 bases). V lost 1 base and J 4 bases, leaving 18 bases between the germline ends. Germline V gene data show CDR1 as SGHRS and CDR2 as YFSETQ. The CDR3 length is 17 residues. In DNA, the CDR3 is TGCGCCAGCAGCTTGTATGGGGCGGACGGATCGTACAATGAGCAGTTCTTC. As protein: CASSLYGADGSYNEQFF. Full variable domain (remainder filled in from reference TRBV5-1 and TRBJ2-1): KAGVTQTPRYLIKTRGQQVTLSCSPISGHRSVSWYQQTPGQGLQFLFEYFSETQRNKGNFPGRFSGRQFSNSRSEMNVSTLELGDSALYLCASSLYGADGSYNEQFFGPGTRLTVL.

DNA of the CDR3: TGTGCCAGCAGCAAGGGACAGAAGTATGGCTACACCTTC. Amino acid sequence: CASSKGQKYGYTF. V is TRBV5-6 and J is TRBJ1-2; 7 bases fit TRBD1. V dropped 4 bases and J dropped 5; count of bases not matched to a gene: 5. This CDR3 spans 13 amino acids. Germline CDR1 SGHDT, CDR2 YYEEEE.

CDR3 protein: CSASSSGISDIVTQYF. The CDR3 DNA reads TGCAGTGCTAGTTCTAGCGGGATTTCGGATATAGTGACCCAGTACTTC. The chain couples TRBV20-1 to TRBJ2-5, with 9 bases that match TRBD2. The germline V gene has CDR1 DFQATT and CDR2 SNEGSKA (reference sequence). After removal of 3 bases from V and 7 bases from J, the junction contained 15 bases not matched to a gene. The CDR3 contains 16 residues.

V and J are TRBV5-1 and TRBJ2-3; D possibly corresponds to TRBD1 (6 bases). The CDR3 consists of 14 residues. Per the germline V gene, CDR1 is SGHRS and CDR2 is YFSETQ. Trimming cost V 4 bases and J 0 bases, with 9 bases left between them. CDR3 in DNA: TGCGCCAGCAGCATAGGGACAAGCACAGATACGCAGTATTTT. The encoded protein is CASSIGTSTDTQYF. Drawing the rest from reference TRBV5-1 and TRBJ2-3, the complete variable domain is KAGVTQTPRYLIKTRGQQVTLSCSPISGHRSVSWYQQTPGQGLQFLFEYFSETQRNKGNFPGRFSGRQFSNSRSEMNVSTLELGDSALYLCASSIGTSTDTQYFGPGTRLTVL.

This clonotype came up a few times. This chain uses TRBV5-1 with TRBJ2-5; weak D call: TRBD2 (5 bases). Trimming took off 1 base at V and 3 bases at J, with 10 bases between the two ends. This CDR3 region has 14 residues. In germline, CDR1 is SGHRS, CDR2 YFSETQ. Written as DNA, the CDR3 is TGCGCCAGCAGCTTGTTCGGACTCGAAGAGACCCAGTACTTC. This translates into CASSLFGLEETQYF.

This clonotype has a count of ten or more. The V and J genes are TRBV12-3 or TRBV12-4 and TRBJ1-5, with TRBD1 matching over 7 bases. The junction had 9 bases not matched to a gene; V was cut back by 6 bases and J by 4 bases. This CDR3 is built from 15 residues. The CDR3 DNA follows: TGTGCCAGCAGCGCGGAGGGGGCCCGTAATCAGCCCCAGCATTTT. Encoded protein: CASSAEGARNQPQHF.

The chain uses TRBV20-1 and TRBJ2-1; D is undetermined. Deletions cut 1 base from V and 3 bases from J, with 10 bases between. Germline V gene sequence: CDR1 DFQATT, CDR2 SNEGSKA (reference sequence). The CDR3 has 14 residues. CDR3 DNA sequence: TGCAGTGCTAGAGCCAGTGTTAGCTACAATGAGCAGTTCTTC. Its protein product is CSARASVSYNEQFF.

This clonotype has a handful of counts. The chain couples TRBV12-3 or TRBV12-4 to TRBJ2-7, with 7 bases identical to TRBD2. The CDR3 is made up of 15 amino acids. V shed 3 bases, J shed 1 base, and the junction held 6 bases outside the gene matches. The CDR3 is CASSLGASGSYEQYF. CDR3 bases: TGTGCCAGCAGTTTGGGTGCTAGCGGATCCTACGAGCAGTACTTC.

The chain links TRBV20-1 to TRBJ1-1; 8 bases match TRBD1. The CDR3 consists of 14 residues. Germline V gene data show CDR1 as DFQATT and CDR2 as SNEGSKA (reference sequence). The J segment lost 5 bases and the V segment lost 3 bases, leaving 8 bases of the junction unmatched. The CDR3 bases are TGCAGTGCTAGGAGGACAGGGAAAGAGACTGAAGCTTTCTTT. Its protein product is CSARRTGKETEAFF.